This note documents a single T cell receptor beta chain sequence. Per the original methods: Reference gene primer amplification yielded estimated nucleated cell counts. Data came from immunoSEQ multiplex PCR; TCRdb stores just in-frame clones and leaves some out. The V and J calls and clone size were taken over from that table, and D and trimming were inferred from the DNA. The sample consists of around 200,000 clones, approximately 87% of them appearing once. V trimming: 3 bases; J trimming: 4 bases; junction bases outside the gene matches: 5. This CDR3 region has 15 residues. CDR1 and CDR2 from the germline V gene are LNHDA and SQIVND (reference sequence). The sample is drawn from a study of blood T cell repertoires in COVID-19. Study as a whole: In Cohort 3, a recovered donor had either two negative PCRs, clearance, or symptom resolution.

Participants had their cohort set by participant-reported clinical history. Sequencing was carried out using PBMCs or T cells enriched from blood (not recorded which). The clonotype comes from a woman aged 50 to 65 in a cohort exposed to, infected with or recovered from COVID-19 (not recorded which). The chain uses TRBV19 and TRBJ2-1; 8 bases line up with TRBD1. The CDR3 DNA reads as TGTGCCAGTAGTATGGCAGGGGGCGCTTACAATGAGCAGTTCTTC. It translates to CASSMAGGAYNEQFF.